Presented here are 2 T cell receptor beta chains from one specimen sequenced in a study of cytomegalovirus exposure and HLA in healthy donors. Clones were read by immunoSEQ multiplex PCR, and TCRdb kept only the in-frame ones, dropping some. This sample carries around 260,000 clones, about nine tenths of them seen once, and the ten largest clones take 3% to 3.5%. Input material: PBMCs. Receptors originate from a woman in her thirties in good health and CMV-seronegative.

This clone was found once. The V gene is TRBV5-1, the J gene TRBJ2-3; TRBD1 or TRBD2 may be the D gene (5 bases each). The CDR3 is 16 residues long. Trimming shortened V by 4 bases and J by 8 bases, and 23 bases separated the two germline ends. In germline, CDR1 is SGHRS, CDR2 YFSETQ. CDR3 protein: CASSRDPSLLRGTQYF. DNA for the CDR3: TGCGCCAGCAGCCGGGACCCTAGTCTTTTGAGGGGTACGCAGTATTTT.

J is TRBJ2-7 and V is TRBV6-1, with TRBD2 matching over 14 bases. Germline V gene sequence: CDR1 MNHNS, CDR2 SASEGT. With V trimmed by 4 bases and J by 9 bases, 11 bases remained unmatched. The CDR3 loop spans 16 amino acids. The CDR3 loop reads CASSAQGGLAGVRQYF. DNA of the CDR3: TGTGCCAGCAGTGCCCAAGGGGGACTAGCGGGAGTTAGGCAGTACTTC.